This T cell receptor (beta chain) was documented in a study of T cell responses to AZD1222 COVID-19 vaccine. Study findings and constraints: White British donors predominated, females outnumbered males, and clonal diversity was possibly underestimated. Dominant at 160-218 and 743-854, vaccine-associated CD4 TCRs also spanned spike.

Turning to this clone: Its specificity is not known.

Profiling relied on immunoSEQ multiplex PCR, and the TCRdb table lists in-frame clones only, not all of them. The repertoire consists of 100,000 or so clones, with around 89% occurring once and the leading ten covering around 2.5%. The V gene's germline CDR1 is MDHEN and CDR2 SYDVKM. The CDR3 is made up of 15 amino acids. The germline V and J ends were trimmed by 8 bases and 1 base, with 17 bases remaining between them. V gene TRBV28 combines with J gene TRBJ1-1; possible D gene TRBD1, 5 bases. This clonotype was sampled from an adult in good health. The sample was peripheral blood, taken on day 0 of AZD1222 vaccination. This CDR3 reads CASPPREGTNTEAFF. The CDR3 nucleotides are TGTGCCAGCCCCCCCAGGGAGGGAACGAACACTGAAGCTTTCTTT.